What follows are 4 T cell receptor beta chains derived from one specimen sequenced in a study of control samples from healthy donors and cancer patients. Using immunoSEQ multiplex PCR, the repertoire was profiled, and TCRdb retains in-frame clones only, with some absent. The profile shows 90,000 to 95,000 clones, over 80% of them singletons. The sample comprised blood. All receptors come from a man aged 25-40 years in good health.

The V and J genes are TRBV13 and TRBJ1-1; D not resolved. CDR1 is PRHDT, CDR2 FYEKMQ, per germline (reference sequence). The CDR3 is 14 amino acids. V was shortened by 0 bases and J by 0 bases, with 5 bases between the two germline ends. DNA for the CDR3: TGTGCCAGCAGCTTAGGCCGGTTGAACACTGAAGCTTTCTTT. Protein: CASSLGRLNTEAFF. The variable domain in full, with the rest retrieved from reference TRBV13 and TRBJ1-1, is AAGVIQSPRHLIKEKRETATLKCYPIPRHDTVYWYQQGPGQDPQFLISFYEKMQSDKGSIPDRFSAQQFSDYHSELNMSSLELGDSALYFCASSLGRLNTEAFFGQGTRLTVV.

The V and J genes are TRBV29-1 and TRBJ1-1; D gene uncertain. Per the germline V gene, CDR1 is SQVTM and CDR2 is ANQGSEA. V lost 3 bases and J 5 bases, leaving 4 bases between the germline ends. This CDR3 is built from 10 residues. This CDR3 reads CSVEGTEAFF. CDR3 nucleotides: TGCAGCGTTGAGGGAACTGAAGCTTTCTTT. The variable domain in full, with the rest retrieved from reference TRBV29-1 and TRBJ1-1, is SAVISQKPSRDICQRGTSLTIQCQVDSQVTMMFWYRQQPGQSLTLIATANQGSEATYESGFVIDKFPISRPNLTFSTLTVSNMSPEDSSIYLCSVEGTEAFFGQGTRLTVV.

V gene TRBV2 combines with J gene TRBJ1-5, with D unresolved. The germline CDR1 and CDR2 sequences are SNHLY and FYNNEI. V was clipped by 4 bases and J by 4 bases, with 8 bases between them. This CDR3 has 13 residues. CDR3 residues: CASSAAVNQPQHF. The CDR3 nucleotides are TGTGCCAGCAGTGCGGCCGTTAATCAGCCCCAGCATTTT.

The chain combines TRBV11-2 with TRBJ1-4; weak D call: TRBD1 (5 bases). Trimming cost V 1 base and J 6 bases, with 12 bases left between them. The CDR3 length is 15 residues. CDR1 and CDR2 from the germline V gene are SGHAT and FQNNGV. The CDR3 DNA sequence: TGTGCCAGCAGCTTAGGAACGGGGGAGGATGAAAAACTGTTTTTT. It encodes CASSLGTGEDEKLFF.